A selection of T cell receptor beta chains follows, all from one sample in a study of blood T cell repertoires in COVID-19. Profiled with immunoSEQ multiplex PCR; TCRdb holds only in-frame clones, not every one. The sample comprises about 210,000 clones, around 80% of which are singletons, and roughly 13% rests with the top ten. Sequencing was done on a sample of peripheral blood. Receptor source: a human donor in a cohort sampled during active COVID-19. Each CDR3 is given with its conserved first and last residue. D genes are given only for firm matches. Where a row states a size, it is once, few, many or the class of an expanded clone; other rows omit it.

clone_size	v_call	j_call	d_call	cdr3_nt	cdr3_aa
-	TRBV4-1	TRBJ2-7	-	TGCGCCAGCAGCAAAGGGGAGGCGGACTCCTACGAGCAGTACTTC	CASSKGEADSYEQYF
-	TRBV19	TRBJ2-3	-	TGTGCCAGTAGCAGCTCTGGGCAGACCACAGATACGCAGTATTTT	CASSSSGQTTDTQYF
-	TRBV6-5	TRBJ1-6	-	TGTGCCAGCAGTTACGGAGGGGAAGGTAATTCACCCCTCCACTTT	CASSYGGEGNSPLHF
-	TRBV10-3	TRBJ1-2	-	TGTGCCATCAAAGGCAGACGTGAGACTCTGCGCTACACCTTC	CAIKGRRETLRYTF
-	TRBV6-5	TRBJ1-5	-	TGTGCCAGCAACTATAGAGGCAATCAGCCCCAGCATTTT	CASNYRGNQPQHF
-	TRBV7-2	TRBJ2-2	-	TGTGCCAGCAGGCGAACCGGGGAGCTGTTTTTT	CASRRTGELFF
-	TRBV7-8	TRBJ1-3	-	TGTGCCAGCAGTGTTATGGCAGACTCTGGAAACACCATATATTTT	CASSVMADSGNTIYF
-	TRBV7-3	TRBJ2-4	TRBD1	TGTGCCAGCAGCAAAACAGGGGACCCCCAAAAAAACATTCAGTACTTC	CASSKTGDPQKNIQYF
-	TRBV14	TRBJ2-1	TRBD2	TGTGCCAGCAGCCAAGATATAATGAGCGGGAGAGGGAACAATGAGCAGTTCTTC	CASSQDIMSGRGNNEQFF
-	TRBV18	TRBJ2-6	-	TGTGCCAGCTCACCAATACTAAATCCCTCTGGGGCCAACGTCCTGACTTTC	CASSPILNPSGANVLTF
-	TRBV9	TRBJ2-3	TRBD2	TGTGCCAGCAGCGTATCGGGCGGGGGGGCAGATACGCAGTATTTT	CASSVSGGGADTQYF
-	TRBV11-1	TRBJ1-1	TRBD1	TGTGCCAGCAGCCCGAACAGGGGGCCCACTGAAGCTTTCTTT	CASSPNRGPTEAFF
few	TRBV19	TRBJ1-6	-	TGTGCCAGTAGTACGCGGCAGGGGAGAAATTCACCCCTCCACTTT	CASSTRQGRNSPLHF
-	TRBV11-2	TRBJ2-3	-	TGTGCCAGCAGCTTTGAGAGCACAGATACGCAGTATTTT	CASSFESTDTQYF
-	TRBV3-1/TRBV3-2	TRBJ1-2	-	TGTGCCAGCAGCCAAGACCCGAGCGATTATGGCTACACCTTC	CASSQDPSDYGYTF
-	TRBV3-1/TRBV3-2	TRBJ2-7	TRBD1	TGTGCCAGCAGCCAAGACCCACCAAGACAGGGATTCGACTACGAGCAGTACTTC	CASSQDPPRQGFDYEQYF
-	TRBV19	TRBJ2-4	TRBD1	TGTGCCAGTAGTCCACGACAGGGCCTACTCCCAGCCAAAAACATTCAGTACTTC	CASSPRQGLLPAKNIQYF
once	TRBV20-1	TRBJ1-4	-	TGCAGTGCTAGTGGGGCTGCTAATGAAAAACTGTTTTTT	CSASGAANEKLFF
-	TRBV7-9	TRBJ1-1	-	TGTGCCAGCAGCCTATACGCGGGGGGCACTGAAGCTTTCTTT	CASSLYAGGTEAFF
-	TRBV5-1	TRBJ2-1	TRBD1	TGCGCCAGCAGCCGCAGACAGGGACCGTACAATGAGCAGTTCTTC	CASSRRQGPYNEQFF
-	TRBV4-3	TRBJ1-2	-	TGCGCCAGCAGCCAGAGATCGAAAGGAGGCATGGGTGGCTACACCTTC	CASSQRSKGGMGGYTF
-	TRBV5-1	TRBJ2-3	TRBD2	TGCGCCAGCAGCTTGGCACTAGCGGGAGCTAATACGCAGTATTTT	CASSLALAGANTQYF
-	TRBV27	TRBJ2-7	TRBD1	TGTGCCAGCAGTCTCCGGGACAGGGGGTGGGAGCAGTACTTC	CASSLRDRGWEQYF
-	TRBV11-2	TRBJ1-5	TRBD1	TGTGCCAGCAGCTTCTCGACAGGGTCGGGACAGCCCCAGCATTTT	CASSFSTGSGQPQHF
-	TRBV19	TRBJ1-3	TRBD1	TGTGCCAGTAGTAACCGGGACAGGGCTGGAAACACCATATATTTT	CASSNRDRAGNTIYF
-	TRBV28	TRBJ1-2	TRBD1	TGTGCCACCAAGCTTACATACAGGGGACAGACTCACACCTTC	CATKLTYRGQTHTF
-	TRBV5-1	TRBJ1-1	TRBD1	TGCGCCAGCAGCTCACAGGGGGCTCGGACTGAAGCTTTCTTT	CASSSQGARTEAFF
-	TRBV24-1	TRBJ1-2	-	TGTGCCACCAGTGACTACGGACAGCCTAACTATGGCTACACCTTC	CATSDYGQPNYGYTF
-	TRBV19	TRBJ1-5	-	TGTGCCAGTAGTACCGGAGGCGGGAGGGGTCAGCCCCAGCATTTT	CASSTGGGRGQPQHF
-	TRBV5-1	TRBJ1-1	-	TGCGCCAGCAGCTTGGGGGGCGGAGGGGCTTTCTTT	CASSLGGGGAFF
-	TRBV27	TRBJ1-2	-	TGTGCCAGCAGTTTTAATGACCGAGGTGGCTACACCTTC	CASSFNDRGGYTF
once	TRBV7-2	TRBJ2-1	TRBD2	TGTGCCAGCAGCCCCCCGGGACGGGGGGGCTCTCGGTTCTTC	CASSPPGRGGSRFF
-	TRBV3-1/TRBV3-2	TRBJ1-5	-	TGTGCCAGCAGCCAATCCAGTGGCAATCAGCCCCAGCATTTT	CASSQSSGNQPQHF